This T cell receptor (beta chain) was profiled in a study of T cell responses to AZD1222 COVID-19 vaccine listed by TCRdb under 2021. Turning to the overall study: Because spike-specific TCR depth and breadth did not differ between the two schedules, AZD1222 recipients who got a second dose at roughly 4 weeks were pooled with those who got a second dose at roughly 12 weeks. A total of 240 or so trial participants underwent TCR sequencing, of whom about 200 had received two doses of AZD1222 and approximately 26 had received two doses of the MenACWY control vaccine. Trial participants were enrolled by age into 18-55, 56-69 and 70-plus year subgroups, with around 140, 26 and 57 TCR-sequenced participants respectively.

Taken from cysteine to phenylalanine, the CDR3 has 11 residues. Left in the record is the CDR3 DNA by itself, 33 bases read in frame from the first base. V has 3 bases trimmed and J has 8 bases trimmed; junction bases matching no gene number 3. CDR1 and CDR2, looked up from the germline V gene (reference sequence), are DFQATT and SNEGSKA. Study-level results and caveats: The 56-69-year group was small, and its depth increase did not reach significance, likely because of low power. After two AZD1222 doses, both the breadth and the depth of spike-specific TCRs were significantly higher than at day 0 and than in MenACWY recipients. Most participants were white British and females outnumbered males, and the authors suggested that clonal diversity may have been underestimated. Conclusions about previously exposed vaccinees were limited because only a handful of AZD1222 recipients were SARS-CoV-2 seropositive at baseline. The whole spike protein was spanned by vaccine-associated CD4 TCRs, and dominant responses were seen in regions 160-218 and 743-854. Nearly half of unique spike-specific TCRs reportedly recognized epitopes outside regions mutated in the B.1.351 and B.1.1.7 variants. Because no samples from the day 14 peak response were available, repertoires could be characterized only after the peak T cell response.

The CDR3 regions of human TCRbeta chains were analyzed by immunosequencing. In the authors' own workflow: TCRs in the repertoires were compared against a reference library of SARS-CoV-2-specific TCRs that had been generated with the MIRA antigen-specificity platform. Breadth was defined as the fraction of unique TCRs that were SARS-CoV-2-associated. Depth was defined as the fraction of total T cells that were SARS-CoV-2-associated. Using the MIRA data, each spike-specific TCR was mapped to the spike region that the TCR reacts to and placed in a CD4 or CD8 class. Log10-transformed breadth and depth values were compared by one-way ANOVA with Sidak's multiple comparisons tests. TCRdb provides this immuneACCESS table in a form limited to in-frame rearrangements. Some clones are lacking; in checked studies, under half of them reflect an unresolved V gene, and why the rest are absent is not known. Clonal size and the V and J genes are those of that table, whereas D and trimming came from the DNA. This sample holds 100,000 to 150,000 clones; about nine tenths were observed only once. 20% to 25% of the sample belongs to the ten largest clones.

Of note for this clone: Its antigen is unknown. No base-level quality is on record; no much larger clone is a single base apart.

The time point label, read with the paper, signifies: baseline before first vaccination. The vaccinee samples were drawn from two UK trials, COV001 and COV002, one of which was a single-blind randomized controlled phase 2/3 trial testing AZD1222 (ChAdOx1 nCoV-19) in healthy adults. Trial participant PBMC samples were collected at day 0 and day 28 after the second dose for TCRbeta chain sequencing. The rearranged chain carries TRBV20-1 and TRBJ1-1, with 7 middle bases fitting TRBD1. The sample was peripheral blood, taken on day 0 of AZD1222 vaccination. The receptor was isolated from an adult in good health. The nucleotides are TGCAGTGCTAGGAGGGGGCGGGAAGCTTTCTTT. Translated, this gives CSARRGREAFF.